Listed below are T cell receptor beta chains from one sample, sequenced in a study of T cell repertoires in cytomegalovirus infection. One entry per CDR3 protein, called by TCRdb with MiXCR from the reads. Counted here are hundreds of thousands of distinct CDR3 sequences, around 35% occurring once; the ten biggest clones make up under 20%. Their specific antigens are unknown. The starting material was cultured PBMCs, obtained from culture after CMV antigen stimulation. The origin of the receptors is a human donor in good health (CMV status not recorded). Some clones in this sample may be carry-over from other donors' samples. Each CDR3 is given with its conserved first and last residue. The D gene is left open where the match is weak. Part of the rows lack a size; the others show once, few, many or a class for expanded clones.

size,V,J,D,DNA,CDR3
-,TRBV9,TRBJ1-6,-,TGTGCCAGCAGCGGGGACGGATCGCCACCCCTCCACTTT,CASSGDGSPPLHF
-,TRBV19,TRBJ2-1,TRBD2,TGTGCCAGTACCCGAACTAGCGGGAGTAGGTATGAGCAGTTCTTC,CASTRTSGSRYEQFF
many,TRBV7-2,TRBJ2-5,-,TGTGCCAGCAGCTTAGTTCAGGGGCCGGGCCAAGAGACCCAGTACTTC,CASSLVQGPGQETQYF
many,TRBV7-2,TRBJ2-5,-,TGTGCCAGCAGCTTAGATGGGGATCGACAAGAGACCCAGTACTTC,CASSLDGDRQETQYF
-,TRBV11-2,TRBJ2-2,-,TGTGCCAGCAGCTTAAAACCTTCCGGGGAGCTGTTTTTT,CASSLKPSGELFF
-,TRBV6-2/TRBV6-3,TRBJ1-5,-,TGTGCCAGCAGAACGCCAGGGGAAGCTCAGCCCCAGCATTTT,CASRTPGEAQPQHF
-,TRBV29-1,TRBJ1-4,-,TGCAGCGTGCGGACAGCTGGCGAAAAACTGTTTTTT,CSVRTAGEKLFF
-,TRBV6-2/TRBV6-3,TRBJ1-5,TRBD1,TGTGCCAGCAGCCGGGACAGGGGGCCTCCCAATCAGCCCCAGCATTTT,CASSRDRGPPNQPQHF
-,TRBV19,TRBJ2-1,TRBD2,TGTGCCAGTAGTATTCTCCCGGCTAGCGGGGGATACTCCTACAATGAGCAGTTCTTC,CASSILPASGGYSYNEQFF
-,TRBV7-2,TRBJ1-4,-,TGTGCCAGCAGCTTAGCCCGGGGAGGGCCGCGAGAAAAACTGTTTTTT,CASSLARGGPREKLFF
-,TRBV2,TRBJ2-7,-,TGTGCCAGCAACAGGGAGACCTACGAGCAGTACTTC,CASNRETYEQYF
-,TRBV10-2,TRBJ2-5,TRBD2,TGCGCCAGCAGTGTAGCGGGAGGGGCTGGAGAGACCCAGTACTTC,CASSVAGGAGETQYF
-,TRBV7-2,TRBJ1-1,-,TGTGCCAGCACCCCCCCGAGGATTCTGGTCTCCTCTGAAGCTTTCTTT,CASTPPRILVSSEAFF
once,TRBV20-1,TRBJ1-2,TRBD1,TGCAGTGCTAGAGGGGGAGACAGGGTTAGTGGTGGCTATGGCTACACCTTC,CSARGGDRVSGGYGYTF
many,TRBV6-5,TRBJ1-1,TRBD1,TGTGCCAGCAGGCTTACTTATGTCGGCGACAGGGAGTCGGCTTTCTTT,CASRLTYVGDRESAFF